The 5 T cell receptor beta chains given below trace back to one sample, sequenced in a study of T cells after yellow fever vaccination. TCRdb re-analysed the 5' RACE reads in MiXCR, keeping a single row per CDR3 protein. The sample holds 150,000 to 200,000 distinct CDR3 sequences, around 10% seen once. The sample here was CD8+ T cells sorted from PBMCs, taken 15 days after the yellow fever booster vaccination. All receptors derive from a man aged 18 to 35 who received the YFV17D yellow fever vaccine.

This clonotype occurred a few times. The rearrangement joins TRBV19 to TRBJ2-7, with a weak D call TRBD1 (5 bases). V was clipped by 2 bases and J by 1 base, with 6 bases between them. The CDR3 consists of 13 residues. CDR1 LNHDA and CDR2 SQIVND come from the germline V gene (reference sequence). Here the CDR3 DNA reads TGTGCCAGTAGTATACAGGGATCCTACGAGCAGTACTTC. This encodes CASSIQGSYEQYF.

Only a few counts were recorded for this clonotype. This rearrangement joins TRBV27 to TRBJ2-7, with TRBD2 matching over 10 bases. Germline CDR1 reads MNHEY; CDR2 reads SMNVEV (reference sequence). V dropped 6 bases and J dropped 2; count of bases not matched to a gene: 4. The CDR3 is 14 amino acids. In DNA, the CDR3 is TGTGCCAGCAGACTAGCGGGGTCCGCCTACGAGCAGTACGTC. Amino acid sequence: CASRLAGSAYEQYV.

The chain couples TRBV12-3 or TRBV12-4 to TRBJ2-6; D unresolved. The CDR3 loop spans 12 amino acids. V lost 7 bases and J lost 3, with 4 bases in between. The CDR3 loop reads CASNHGANVLTF. CDR3 sequence (DNA): TGTGCCAGCAACCATGGGGCCAACGTCCTGACTTTC.

The chain combines TRBV15 with TRBJ2-5; D is unclear. Germline CDR1 and CDR2: LNHNV and YYDKDF (reference sequence). The CDR3 covers 13 residues. Trimming stripped 5 bases from V and 0 bases from J, with 7 bases between. CDR3 sequence: CATSLGYQETQYF. CDR3 DNA sequence: TGTGCCACCAGCCTCGGGTACCAAGAGACCCAGTACTTC.

Many counts were recorded for this clonotype. The rearrangement uses TRBV5-1 and TRBJ2-2; the match to TRBD1 covers 7 bases. Germline CDR1 and CDR2: SGHRS and YFSETQ. Trimming removed 5 bases from V and 5 bases from J; junction bases left unmatched: 15. The CDR3 is 17 amino acids. In nucleotides, the CDR3 is TGCGCCAGCAGTTCCATACGTGAGGGGGCGCGAACCGGGGAGCTGTTTTTT. Its protein product is CASSSIREGARTGELFF.